These 20 T cell receptor beta chains came from one sample sequenced in a study of tumor-infiltrating lymphocytes in localized non-small cell lung cancer (TCRdb year 2021). Library preparation employed the immunoSEQ multiplex PCR assay. TCRdb obtained this table from immuneACCESS and retained in-frame rearrangements with V and J assigned. These tables miss some clones; where compared with another copy, unresolved V genes account for less than half of the shortfall, and the remainder is unexplained. This sample lists some 11,000 clones; roughly three quarters were detected once. The top ten constitute less than 20% of the sample. Specimen: uninvolved lung tissue not adjacent to the tumor. These receptors originate from a human donor with non-small cell lung cancer.

The chain is built from TRBV29-1 and TRBJ1-4; TRBD1 agrees at 9 bases. The CDR3 runs to 13 residues. The germline gives CDR1 SQVTM, CDR2 ANQGSEA. The J segment lost 8 bases and the V segment lost 8 bases, leaving 9 bases of the junction unmatched. CDR3 coding DNA: TGCAGCACAAGGACAGGGGCTCTAGAAAAACTGTTTTTT. The encoded protein is CSTRTGALEKLFF.

The V and J genes are TRBV5-1 and TRBJ2-3; 7 bases are a match to TRBD2. In germline, CDR1 is SGHRS, CDR2 YFSETQ. V dropped 7 bases and J dropped 2; count of bases not matched to a gene: 10. The CDR3 length is 15 residues. CDR3 sequence reads: CASARDGDYTDTQYF. For the CDR3, the DNA is TGCGCCAGCGCCCGGGACGGGGACTACACAGATACGCAGTATTTT. Full variable domain (remainder filled in from reference TRBV5-1 and TRBJ2-3): KAGVTQTPRYLIKTRGQQVTLSCSPISGHRSVSWYQQTPGQGLQFLFEYFSETQRNKGNFPGRFSGRQFSNSRSEMNVSTLELGDSALYLCASARDGDYTDTQYFGPGTRLTVL.

The chain links TRBV29-1 to TRBJ2-7; the match to TRBD1 covers 9 bases. This CDR3 has 14 amino acids. V was pared by 3 bases and J by 7 bases, with 10 bases of the junction left unmatched. CDR1 and CDR2 (germline): SQVTM, ANQGSEA. CDR3 in amino acids: CSVDKSGQGWEQYF. The CDR3 DNA sequence: TGCAGCGTTGACAAGTCCGGACAGGGGTGGGAGCAGTACTTC.

This rearrangement joins TRBV6-4 to TRBJ2-2; D is uncertain. V was clipped by 2 bases and J by 3 bases, with 7 bases between them. Germline lookup yields CDR1 MRHNA and CDR2 SNTAGT. The CDR3 extends over 14 amino acids. CDR3 in DNA: TGTGCCAGCAGTGACGGTTCAGACACCGGGGAGCTGTTTTTT. Its translation: CASSDGSDTGELFF.

This chain connects TRBV2 to TRBJ1-1; TRBD1 might be the D (5 bases). The CDR3 runs to 14 residues. V dropped 10 bases and J dropped 1 base, with 16 bases sitting between them. In germline, CDR1 is SNHLY, CDR2 FYNNEI. The CDR3 DNA follows: TGTGCCACCCTACGGGGCGTTTCGAACACTGAAGCTTTCTTT. It encodes CATLRGVSNTEAFF.

CDR3 bases: TGTGCCAGCAGCTCCGTAACCGGGGAGCTGTTTTTT. Translation gives CASSSVTGELFF. The chain links TRBV7-8 to TRBJ2-2, with D hard to call. The CDR3 has 12 residues. Between the trimmed V and J ends, which lost 4 bases and 5 bases, there was a span of 5 bases. CDR1 is SGHVS, CDR2 FQNEAQ, per germline.

The CDR3 nucleotides are TGTGCCTGGGCGACAGGCCCCGGGCAGCCCCAGCATTTT. This gives the protein CAWATGPGQPQHF. The V gene is TRBV30, the J gene TRBJ1-5, with D possibly matching TRBD1 (6 bases). Germline loops: CDR1 GTSNPN, CDR2 SVGIG (reference sequence). V lost 5 bases to trimming and J lost 7 bases, with 15 bases between them. This CDR3 comprises 13 residues.

CDR3 sequence reads: CAIRQGAGEKLFF. CDR3 bases: TGTGCCATCAGACAGGGGGCTGGTGAAAAACTGTTTTTT. The V call is TRBV10-3, the J call TRBJ1-4; TRBD1 matches at 9 bases. Trimming removed 6 bases from V and 7 bases from J; junction bases left unmatched: 3. The CDR3 contains 13 residues. Germline V gives CDR1 ENHRY, CDR2 SYGVKD.

The genes are TRBV11-2 and TRBJ2-3; tentative D call: TRBD2 (5 bases). The CDR3 loop spans 14 amino acids. Per germline, CDR1 SGHAT and CDR2 FQNNGV. Trimming removed 0 bases from V and 8 bases from J, with 12 bases in between. CDR3 bases: TGTGCCAGCAGCTTAGATGTAGTGGGAGTTACGCAGTATTTT. Translating gives CASSLDVVGVTQYF.

Judged by abundance, this clone is medium-sized. The chain couples TRBV5-1 to TRBJ1-2; no firm D call. V shed 0 bases and J shed 7 bases, with 13 bases lying between them. There are 14 residues in the CDR3. Per germline, CDR1 SGHRS and CDR2 YFSETQ. CDR3 coding DNA: TGCGCCAGCAGCTTGGATACCGAGGCAGTTGGCTACACCTTC. Translated, it gives CASSLDTEAVGYTF.

The chain combines TRBV19 with TRBJ1-3; D call uncertain. In germline, CDR1 is LNHDA, CDR2 SQIVND (reference sequence). Trimming took off 5 bases at V and 4 bases at J, with 12 bases between the two ends. The length of the CDR3 is 14 residues. DNA of the CDR3: TGTGCCAGTAGTGCGAACAGAGACGGAAACACCATATATTTT. Its translation is CASSANRDGNTIYF.

This chain links TRBV4-1 with TRBJ1-4; a possible D gene is TRBD1 (6 bases). Between the trimmed V and J ends, which lost 2 bases and 8 bases, there was a span of 15 bases. Per the germline V gene, CDR1 is MGHRA and CDR2 is YSYEKL. The CDR3 sequence is 15 residues long. In DNA form, the CDR3 reads TGCGCCAGCAGCCAAACCGGGACATTCAGAGAAAAACTGTTTTTT. This gives the protein CASSQTGTFREKLFF.

V is TRBV10-3 and J is TRBJ1-1; tentatively, D is TRBD1 (6 bases). The CDR3 extends over 13 amino acids. The germline V gene encodes CDR1 ENHRY and CDR2 SYGVKD. V was clipped by 0 bases and J by 8 bases, with 10 bases between them. This CDR3 is CAISESGAGEAFF. The CDR3 DNA reads as TGTGCCATCAGTGAGTCGGGGGCAGGGGAAGCTTTCTTT.

CDR3 bases: TGTGCCAGCAGCTTGGGGGCGGGTACCGGGGAGCTGTTTTTT. This encodes CASSLGAGTGELFF. The chain recombines TRBV5-4 with TRBJ2-2; a possible D gene is TRBD2 (5 bases). The germline V gene has CDR1 SGHNT and CDR2 YYREEE (reference sequence). The CDR3 totals 14 residues. Trimming pared 0 bases from V and 5 bases from J, leaving 8 bases between.

This chain links TRBV6-1 with TRBJ2-7; D call uncertain. Germline CDR1 is MNHNS and CDR2 is SASEGT. Trimming removed 2 bases from V and 4 bases from J, with 12 bases in between. This CDR3 is built from 14 residues. This CDR3 reads CASSEFGPPYEQYF. The CDR3 DNA follows: TGTGCCAGCAGTGAATTTGGGCCTCCGTACGAGCAGTACTTC.

This clone was detected a few times. The chain has TRBV2 and TRBJ1-2; D perhaps matches TRBD1 (5 bases). Between the trimmed V and J ends, which lost 4 bases and 8 bases, there was a span of 14 bases. The CDR3 spans 13 residues. The germline V gene encodes CDR1 SNHLY and CDR2 FYNNEI. CDR3 sequence reads: CASSADIRMGYTF. In DNA, the CDR3 is TGTGCCAGCAGTGCGGACATTCGTATGGGCTACACCTTC.

This chain connects TRBV12-5 to TRBJ1-2, with D perhaps TRBD1 (5 bases). The CDR3 has 13 amino acids. V dropped 7 bases and J dropped 7 bases, with 16 bases sitting between them. Germline V gene lookup returns CDR1 LGHNT and CDR2 FRNRAP. CDR3 residues: CASVRGESSGYTF. The DNA of the CDR3 is TGTGCTAGTGTCCGAGGGGAGAGTAGTGGCTACACCTTC.

Turning to this clone: A read error may produce the germline difference seen at one junction end. The chain recombines TRBV14 with TRBJ1-2; no firm D call. CDR3 length: 12 residues. CDR1 SGHDN and CDR2 FVKESK come from the germline V gene. In DNA, the CDR3 is TGTGCCAGCAACCAATTTCATGATGGCTACACCTTC. Amino acids: CASNQFHDGYTF.

V gene TRBV4-1 combines with J gene TRBJ1-4; D is perhaps TRBD1 (5 bases). Germline V gene sequence: CDR1 MGHRA, CDR2 YSYEKL. This CDR3 region has 15 residues. V lost 4 bases to trimming and J lost 0 bases, with 9 bases between them. The CDR3 loop reads CASSLRQTTNEKLFF. The CDR3 DNA reads as TGCGCCAGCAGCCTCCGACAGACAACTAATGAAAAACTGTTTTTT.

The chain employs TRBV9 and TRBJ2-6, with D possibly matching TRBD2 (6 bases). Germline assignment: CDR1 SGDLS and CDR2 YYNGEE. The CDR3 covers 15 residues. The V and J ends lost 4 bases and 3 bases respectively, with 11 bases between them. CDR3 sequence: CASSSTAGGANVLTF. The CDR3 DNA sequence: TGTGCCAGCAGCTCCACAGCGGGTGGGGCCAACGTCCTGACTTTC. The variable domain in full, with the rest retrieved from reference TRBV9 and TRBJ2-6, is DSGVTQTPKHLITATGQRVTLRCSPRSGDLSVYWYQQSLDQGLQFLIQYYNGEERAKGNILERFSAQQFPDLHSELNLSSLELGDSALYFCASSSTAGGANVLTFGAGSRLTVL.